This T cell receptor (beta chain) was found in a study of blood T cell repertoires in COVID-19. This clone appeared a single time. The V gene's germline CDR1 is SNHLY and CDR2 FYNNEI. This CDR3 is built from 15 residues. With V trimmed by 3 bases and J by 10 bases, 11 bases remained unmatched. In the authors' workflow: Amplification of reference gene primers was used by the study to estimate nucleated cell counts. Measured with immunoSEQ multiplex PCR; TCRdb has only the in-frame clones, and not every one. The V and J calls and the clone size are those of that table, but D and trimming were determined from the DNA. Seen here are 120,000 or so clones, 65% to 85% observed once, and the top ten hold over 3%.

The receptor comes from a woman in her twenties or thirties who had recovered from COVID-19. J is TRBJ2-1 and V is TRBV2; TRBD2 matches at 8 bases. The sequenced sample consisted of PBMCs or T cells enriched from blood (not recorded which). CDR3 nucleotides: TGTGCCAGCAGTGAGCCTTGGCTAGCGGGTAACGAGCAGTTCTTC. Translating it yields CASSEPWLAGNEQFF.